The next 21 T cell receptor beta chains were all read from a single sample in a study of CD8+CD57+ T cells in acquired aplastic anemia. Genomic DNA was employed as the template in profiling TCR beta VDJ and CDR3. TCRdb independently ran MiXCR on the reads; one entry per CDR3 protein. Altogether approximately 170,000 distinct CDR3 sequences are present, around 43% being singletons, with the ten largest covering about 2.9%. Patients picked for sequencing had shown CD8+CD57+ cell expansion detected by flow cytometry. The specimen was sorted CD4+, CD8+, or CD8+CD57+ T cells (not recorded which) from PBMCs. The receptors originated from a human donor with aplastic anemia.

The V call is TRBV7-8, the J call TRBJ2-7, with D unresolved. V lost 2 bases, J lost 5 bases, and 13 bases lay in between. Germline V lookup: CDR1 SGHVS, CDR2 FQNEAQ. The CDR3 covers 14 residues. CDR3 region: CASSLRWGKHEQYF. In DNA form, the CDR3 reads TGTGCCAGCAGCTTACGATGGGGTAAACACGAGCAGTACTTC.

The table lists this clonotype with a few counts. J is TRBJ2-3 and V is TRBV7-6, with TRBD2 as a possible D gene (5 bases). V was clipped by 5 bases and J by 7 bases, with 28 bases between them. CDR1 is SGHVS and CDR2 is FNYEAQ in the germline V gene. The CDR3 is made up of 18 amino acids. The chain's CDR3 is CASSPPPTTGGNTHTQYF. The CDR3 DNA is TGTGCCAGCAGCCCCCCCCCTACTACCGGAGGAAACACTCATACGCAGTATTTT.

On this clonotype itself: As the CDR3 is not closed by the conserved phenylalanine or tryptophan, this likely results from a read error. The chain has TRBV15 and TRBJ2-5, with 9 bases fitting TRBD1. CDR1 is LNHNV and CDR2 is YYDKDF in the germline V gene (reference sequence). V gave up 3 bases and J gave up 3 bases; unmatched junction bases: 5. The CDR3 has 15 residues. CDR3 loop: CATSSMGQGEETQYV. CDR3 DNA: TGTGCCACCAGCAGCATGGGACAGGGAGAAGAGACCCAGTACGTC.

This clonotype was detected many times. The CDR3: CASSLEGELNYGYTF. The CDR3 nucleotides are TGCGCCAGCAGCTTGGAGGGAGAGCTTAACTATGGCTACACCTTC. This chain links TRBV5-1 with TRBJ1-2; D is uncertain. Looked up from germline, CDR1 is SGHRS and CDR2 is YFSETQ. V shed 0 bases and J shed 1 base, with 10 bases lying between them. CDR3 length equals 15 residues.

This clonotype was seen ten or more times. This chain uses TRBV9 with TRBJ2-1, with 13 bases matching TRBD2. The length of the CDR3 is 15 residues. The germline gives CDR1 SGDLS, CDR2 YYNGEE. Unmatched junction bases numbered 1, after V lost 3 bases and J lost 4 bases. As DNA, the CDR3 is TGTGCCAGCAGCGCGACTAGCGGGAGGTACAATGAGCAGTTCTTC. This encodes CASSATSGRYNEQFF.

The genes are TRBV10-2 and TRBJ2-1; D unclear. V was cut by 8 bases and J by 7 bases, with 9 bases left in between. The V gene's germline CDR1 is WSHSY and CDR2 SAAADI. This CDR3 comprises 11 residues. This CDR3 reads CASGEGNEQFF. The CDR3 DNA reads TGCGCCAGCGGGGAAGGAAATGAGCAGTTCTTC.

There are many counts of this clonotype. The chain has TRBV20-1 and TRBJ2-3; D is possibly TRBD2 (5 bases). Trimming removed 0 bases at V and 5 bases at J, with 21 bases between. The germline V gene has CDR1 DFQATT and CDR2 SNEGSKA (reference sequence). The CDR3 consists of 17 residues. This chain's CDR3 is CSARDSGGVRDRDTQYF. DNA of the CDR3: TGCAGTGCTAGAGATTCCGGCGGAGTCCGGGATCGAGATACGCAGTATTTT.

V and J are TRBV5-4 and TRBJ2-5, with D uncertain. The germline V gene encodes CDR1 SGHNT and CDR2 YYREEE (reference sequence). The length of the CDR3 is 13 residues. V lost 4 bases and J 5 bases, leaving 12 bases between the germline ends. CDR3 residues: CASSLSVGETQYF. CDR3 DNA: TGTGCCAGCAGCCTGTCGGTGGGGGAGACCCAGTACTTC.

At least ten counts were recorded for this clonotype. The V call is TRBV6-1, the J call TRBJ2-3, with TRBD2 matching over 8 bases. The CDR3 contains 15 residues. Germline V CDR1 and CDR2: MNHNS, SASEGT. Unmatched junction bases numbered 9, after V lost 6 bases and J lost 4 bases. For the CDR3, the DNA is TGTGCCAGCAGCCCACGCGGCGGGAGGCCAGATACGCAGTATTTT. Translating gives CASSPRGGRPDTQYF.

CDR3 nucleotide sequence: TGCAGTGCTAGACTACTAGCGGGGGATGGTCAGTTCTTC. Protein: CSARLLAGDGQFF. This chain links TRBV20-1 with TRBJ2-1; 11 bases agree with TRBD2. The V gene end was trimmed by 2 bases and the J gene end by 13 bases; junction bases not matched to a gene: 7. This CDR3 contains 13 residues. Germline loops: CDR1 DFQATT, CDR2 SNEGSKA (reference sequence).

The chain recombines TRBV24-1 with TRBJ2-1, with 10 bases fitting TRBD2. The CDR3 runs 16 residues. The germline V gene has CDR1 KGHDR and CDR2 SFDVKD. Trimming took 4 bases from V and 5 from J; bases not matched to a gene: 7. The CDR3 sequence: CATSDQGLAQNNEQFF. Written as DNA, the CDR3 is TGTGCCACCAGTGACCAGGGACTAGCGCAAAACAATGAGCAGTTCTTC.

This clonotype was observed at least ten times. V gene TRBV7-3 combines with J gene TRBJ1-2; 7 bases line up with TRBD1. V dropped 5 bases and J dropped 8; count of bases not matched to a gene: 11. The germline V gene has CDR1 SGHTA and CDR2 FQGTGA. The CDR3 has 14 amino acids. The CDR3 sequence: CASSRSGTAQGYTF. CDR3 DNA sequence: TGTGCCAGCAGCCGATCGGGGACAGCCCAAGGCTACACCTTC.

This clonotype was recorded many times. The chain couples TRBV4-2 to TRBJ2-3; D perhaps matches TRBD1 (5 bases). The germline V and J ends were trimmed by 4 bases and 1 base, with 9 bases remaining between them. The CDR3 is made up of 14 amino acids. Germline CDR1 is LGHNA and CDR2 is YNFKEQ. CDR3 residues: CASSRQSGTDTQYF. CDR3 coding DNA: TGTGCCAGCAGCCGACAGTCTGGCACAGATACGCAGTATTTT.

Many counts were recorded for this clonotype. The chain links TRBV27 to TRBJ1-2; 7 bases are shared with TRBD1. The CDR3 has 12 residues. Germline lookup yields CDR1 MNHEY and CDR2 SMNVEV (reference sequence). V lost 5 bases to trimming and J lost 8 bases; unmatched junction nucleotides: 5. CDR3 amino acids: CASSLTGVGYTF. In DNA form, the CDR3 reads TGTGCCAGCAGTCTAACAGGGGTGGGCTACACCTTC.

Comment on this clonotype: At one boundary the junction diverges from the germline segment, which might be a read error. The chain is built from TRBV24-1 and TRBJ2-1; TRBD2 matches at 10 bases. CDR1 is KGHDR, CDR2 SFDVKD, per germline. This CDR3 has 15 amino acids. The DNA for the CDR3 is TGTGCCACCAGTGGCATAGCGGGAGGAGGGAGTGAGCAGCTCTTT. It is translated as CATSGIAGGGSEQLF.

This clonotype has only one observation. V is TRBV4-1 and J is TRBJ1-6, with D possibly matching TRBD1 (5 bases). V gave up 0 bases and J gave up 11 bases, with 11 bases separating them. CDR1 is MGHRA, CDR2 YSYEKL, per germline. This CDR3 contains 14 residues. The CDR3 nucleotides read TGCGCCAGCAGCCAAGATCTTGCGGGGGCACCCCTCCACTTT. This translates into CASSQDLAGAPLHF.

CDR3 bases: TGTGCCAGCAGCTACAGGGGGCAAAGCTACGAGCAGTACTTC. Its protein product is CASSYRGQSYEQYF. V gene TRBV7-2 combines with J gene TRBJ2-7, with 9 bases matching TRBD1. V was clipped by 4 bases and J by 3 bases; unmatched bases: 4. CDR1 is SGHTA, CDR2 FQGNSA, per germline. The length of the CDR3 is 14 residues. The full variable domain, its missing parts supplied by reference TRBV7-2 and TRBJ2-7, is GAGVSQSPSNKVTEKGKDVELRCDPISGHTALYWYRQSLGQGLEFLIYFQGNSAPDKSGLPSDRFSAERTGGSVSTLTIQRTQQEDSAVYLCASSYRGQSYEQYFGPGTRLTVT.

This clonotype was counted ten times or more. J is TRBJ2-1 and V is TRBV9; 7 bases line up with TRBD2. V trimming: 3 bases; J trimming: 7 bases; junction bases outside the gene matches: 7. In germline, CDR1 is SGDLS, CDR2 YYNGEE. This CDR3 spans 14 amino acids. CDR3 bases: TGTGCCAGCAGCGATGGACTAGGTTCGAATGAGCAGTTCTTC. Residues: CASSDGLGSNEQFF.

The rearrangement links TRBV7-2 to TRBJ2-5; D ambiguous. V lost 1 base and J 4 bases, leaving 7 bases between the germline ends. The CDR3 runs to 13 residues. In germline, CDR1 is SGHTA, CDR2 FQGNSA. Here the CDR3 DNA reads TGTGCCAGCAGCTTAGTGGCCGTAGAGACCCAGTACTTC. Translated, it gives CASSLVAVETQYF.

Comment on this clonotype: A much larger clonotype is one base distant, so this may be a read error. CDR3 sequence (DNA): TGTGCCAGCTCGGTCGTTAGCGATCAGCCCCAGCATTTT. Translation gives CASSVVSDQPQHF. The rearrangement links TRBV6-1 to TRBJ1-5; D is unresolved. This CDR3 region has 13 residues. Germline CDR1 reads MNHNS; CDR2 reads SASEGT.

This chain joins TRBV10-3 and TRBJ2-5; 9 positions match TRBD2. CDR1 ENHRY and CDR2 SYGVKD come from the germline V gene. V was pared by 2 bases and J by 5 bases, with 3 bases of the junction left unmatched. The CDR3 is 14 amino acids. For the CDR3, the DNA is TGTGCCATCAGTGAGACTAGCGGGTTTGAGACCCAGTACTTC. The encoded protein is CAISETSGFETQYF.